One T cell receptor (beta chain) is described in this entry. What this receptor recognizes is not known. A junction boundary mismatches the germline segment, possibly from a read error. This specimen comes from a study of cytomegalovirus exposure and HLA in healthy donors (TCRdb year 2017). In terms of the full investigation: An earlier analysis of 550 to 700 of the donors reported roughly 300 Gb of sequence data and 100 million to 140 million unique TCR beta sequences from about 180 million T cells. An early release covering roughly 640 HLA-typed donors comprised about 300 gigabases of sequencing data and around 80 million unique TCR sequences. The genetic ancestry cluster associated with self-reported Caucasian donors included 81% of the approximately 410 genotyped donors. The study aimed to test whether cataloging public T cell receptors could reveal signatures of past pathogen exposure. The study used immunosequencing to profile the T cell repertoires of approximately 640 subjects and linked those repertoires to cytomegalovirus serostatus. A separate validation cohort of 100 to 150 different subjects was used in addition to the roughly 670-subject first cohort. High-throughput TCR immunosequencing, statistical association of individual TCRs with disease status, and machine learning were combined to predict cytomegalovirus infection status. A later analysis re-analyzed previously published TCR beta repertoires from about 730 donors and added high-resolution HLA genotyping to study TCR occurrence patterns. In the later analysis, no new phenotypic data were used to find candidate immune exposures; instead, reliance was placed on TCR beta sequences and their occurrence across donors. In an earlier analysis of roughly 540 of the donors, high-throughput TCR beta sequencing was used to judge whether each TCR beta V gene segment behaved as functional or pseudogenic. Alongside the repertoire data, information on donor age, sex, ethnicity and CMV serostatus was compiled. Genome-wide SNP genotypes for about 65% of the roughly 700 donors were used in a later genetic analysis, which treated that subset as a discovery cohort. All discovery cohort repertoires had been generated on a single sequencing platform. HLA typing covered class I and class II loci at four-digit resolution. The number of typed donors differed by locus: about 620-640 for A, B, C, DRB1 and DQB1; 500 to 550 for DQA1; approximately 600 for DPA1; and about 470 for DPB1. Roughly five DR-DQ haplotypes were treated as single units for association and clustering because of strong linkage in the cohort. Among around 400 genotyped donors of the cohort, an average of roughly 230,000 unique TCR beta nucleotide sequences was sequenced per donor, of which about 19% were non-productive. The paper as a whole reports these results and caveats: Most CMV-associated TCR beta chains appeared to be HLA-restricted in a later analysis, and the HLA associations seemed to be driven largely by CMV exposure. An earlier analysis of approximately 600 of the donors showed that most TCR beta V segments appeared in productive rearrangements either about 90% or about 30% of the time, which broadly matched IMGT annotations. Compared with equally common non-associated chains, HLA-associated TCR beta chains in a later analysis were more clonally expanded and had lower generation probabilities. According to a later genetic analysis, donors in an Asian-associated ancestry cluster had fewer N-insertions in productive TCRs than the approximately 650-donor mean. Because counts were too low, under 20 rarely observed V segments, including chromosome 9 orphons, were left out of the earlier analysis of over 550 of the donors. A cluster of highly shared sequence variants was judged likely to represent a technical artifact of the sequencing pipeline. In a later analysis, TCR association rates were found to vary across HLA loci, with the most associated TCRs seen for DRB1 alleles and the fewest for HLA-C alleles. The only immune exposure information available for the cohort was CMV serostatus. In a later analysis, over 15,000 TCR beta sequences were associated with specific HLA alleles at a false discovery rate of 0.05. While some public TCRs were present in many individuals, most TCR sequences turned up only very rarely across donors. A further reported finding was that TCR beta sequences accurately predicted the HLA-A and HLA-B alleles for most subjects in the first cohort. Cytomegalovirus status was reported to be diagnosed by the classifier with high specificity and sensitivity in both the original and validation cohorts. When HLA alleles, especially DR and DQ, strongly co-occurred, TCR associations were difficult to assign to individual alleles. In vitro tests confirmed that a few of the cytomegalovirus-associated TCR beta chains recognize cytomegalovirus antigens. In this cohort, only TCR beta chains were sequenced, and detectable features were limited by the absence of alpha or paired-chain data. A later analysis reported that several top co-occurrence clusters appeared linked to parvovirus B19, influenza, CMV and Epstein-Barr virus. The 87-base-pair reads could not distinguish some IMGT-functional V segments, including TRBV6-2 and TRBV6-3, so those segments were excluded. In a later genetic analysis, a missense DCLRE1C variant was associated with V-gene and J-gene trimming of TCR beta chains, and the association was replicated in an independent cohort. Linkage disequilibrium might explain the correlated functional status among segregating V segments, but an unknown experimental factor could not be excluded. Sequencing depth was assumed to be roughly uniform across donors in the presence/absence analyses, though that assumption may not hold. Because some donors lacked HLA typing at each locus, the association tests relied only on the typed subset. In the study, some 160 TCR beta chains were listed as associated with cytomegalovirus. The authors suggested that the approach could potentially be generalized to other disease states and immunological phenotypes.

The receptor library was made with the immunoSEQ multiplex PCR assay. A mixture of 60 forward primers for TCR Vbeta segments and 13 reverse primers for TCR Jbeta segments was used in the multiplex PCR. A multiplex PCR assay on genomic DNA amplified the CDR3 region of rearranged TCR beta genes. The Illumina HiSeq System was used to sequence the amplified TCR beta libraries as 87-base-pair reads. As for how the authors treated the data: In a later analysis, some 80 million unique TCR beta chains were counted across the 690 or so repertoires, and roughly 10 million of these chains were shared by at least two donors. Raw reads were error-corrected and collapsed into unique sequences by a nearest-neighbor algorithm in which closely related sequences were merged to remove PCR and sequencing errors. CDR3 sequences were aligned to IMGT reference sequences to assign V, D and J gene segments. For a sequence to be retained, a match of at least six nucleotides to both a V gene segment and a J gene segment was required. A rearrangement counted as productive if the CDR3 had no stop codons and remained in frame with V and J, and every other rearrangement counted as non-productive. Following IMGT convention, CDR3 was defined as the stretch from the second conserved V-encoded cysteine to the conserved J-encoded phenylalanine. In an earlier analysis of more than 550 of the donors, sequences lacking an unambiguous match to a single V gene segment were excluded. In an earlier analysis of approximately 550 of the donors, V segments were called functional above 56.7% productive rearrangements and were called segregating when the between-donor standard deviation exceeded 5%. A statistical classification framework was developed to diagnose cytomegalovirus status using the catalog of TCR beta chain sequences. V and J gene assignment, in a later analysis, came from comparing TCR nucleotide sequences with IMGT/GENE-DB human TR gene sequences. In a later analysis, CDR3 sequences and most-parsimonious VDJ recombination scenarios were assigned using the TCRdist pipeline. In a later analysis, every TCR beta chain was defined by the combination of its CDR3 amino acid sequence and its V-gene family, and reads without a unique V-gene family were dropped. In a later analysis, 450 to 600 highly shared, low-generation-probability nucleotide sequences were removed to address suspected cross-contamination and a sequencing artifact. In a later analysis, a clonal expansion index for each public chain was calculated from normalized within-repertoire ranks of inferred template counts. Generation probabilities in a later analysis came from a VDJ recombination model fitted to out-of-frame rearrangements, and those results were checked against IGoR. Hypergeometric tests were used in a later analysis to score TCR-TCR, TCR-HLA and TCR-CMV co-occurrence, with a repertoire-size bias correction applied to the TCR pairs. In a later analysis, false discovery rates were estimated by permuting HLA or CMV assignments 20 times. In a later analysis, co-occurring TCRs were grouped using DBSCAN, and TCRdist sequence similarity was added for clustering within HLA-allele-positive subsets. For co-occurrence clustering, repertoires with fewer than 30,000 or more than 120,000 public chains were excluded, along with several repertoires with anomalous nucleotide sharing. Entries here come from immuneACCESS through TCRdb and include only in-frame sequences with V and J called. Some clones fail to appear in such tables; in the studies checked, an unresolved V gene covers under half of the shortfall, and the cause of the remainder is unknown. V, J and clone size are taken as reported in that table, and D and trimming were inferred from the DNA itself. Present in this sample are around 130,000 clones, 60% to 80% of which were seen just once. Jointly, the top ten make up approximately 1.6% of the sample.

In total, roughly 670 healthy bone marrow donors made up the cohort. Cohort members were all nominally healthy when sampled, although unrecorded immune exposures were likely present. The donor tested CMV seronegative and was one of the 352 seronegative cohort members. A peripheral blood sample was collected from each donor, and TCR beta sequencing was performed on peripheral blood mononuclear cells. The Qiagen DNeasy Blood Extraction Kit was used to extract genomic DNA from the blood cell samples. According to the germline V gene (reference sequence), CDR1 reads SSHAT and CDR2 reads FNYEAQ. Measured from the cysteine to the phenylalanine, the CDR3 is 13 residues long. The only DNA kept is the CDR3, 39 bases in frame from the first base.

The rearranged segments are TRBV7-7 and TRBJ1-1, with TRBD1 matching 7 junction bases. Material: PBMCs. The sequence came from a woman in her thirties in good health and CMV-seronegative. At the DNA level, the sequence is TGTGCTAGCAGCCATAGCCACGGGACAGCCACTTTCTTT. This encodes CASSHSHGTATFF.